This is a list of T cell receptor beta chains from one sample in a study of CXCR3-negative and CXCR3-positive naive CD8 T cells. TCRdb re-analyzed the 5' RACE reads; it lists each CDR3 protein once, without DNA. Recorded here are around 66,000 distinct CDR3 sequences; the top ten clones represent around 5%. The sequencing input was naive CXCR3+ CD8+ T cells from blood. Receptors were obtained from a human donor in good health. Some clones in this sample may be carry-over from other donors' samples. The CDR3 runs from the conserved cysteine through the conserved F or W. Fields, in order: clone size, V gene, J gene, CDR3 protein. A clone size is listed for some rows: how often the clone was seen (once, few, many), or a class if it is expanded.

>.|TRBV29-1|TRBJ2-6
CGVEAWDRASGANVLTF
>.|TRBV12-3/TRBV12-4|TRBJ2-1
CASSTSTPFNEQFF
>.|TRBV29-1|TRBJ2-1
CSLDRGQDEQFF
>.|TRBV4-2|TRBJ2-7
CASSQFAGTYEQYF
>.|TRBV29-1|TRBJ1-1
CSVLLNTEAFF
>.|TRBV5-1|TRBJ2-1
CDRFWVWQHYNEQFF
>.|TRBV12-3/TRBV12-4|TRBJ2-7
CASSTTGNEQYF
>.|TRBV29-1|TRBJ1-2
CSVIIGTGPNYGYTF
>.|TRBV12-3/TRBV12-4|TRBJ1-3
CASSPFAHLGTAGNTIYF
>.|TRBV27|TRBJ1-4
CASSVTVNEKLFF
>.|TRBV3-1|TRBJ1-1
CASSPQDLGGIQRTEAFF
>.|TRBV11-2|TRBJ2-6
CASSLAGGEGANVLTF
>.|TRBV20-1|TRBJ2-1
CSARGDRESYNEQFF
>.|TRBV4-2|TRBJ2-3
CASSPEGGTDTQYF
>.|TRBV10-3|TRBJ2-5
CAITGTGGAQYF
>.|TRBV29-1|TRBJ2-2
CGGQRNTGELFF
>.|TRBV9|TRBJ1-2
CASSETDSDYGYTF
>.|TRBV28|TRBJ1-5
CASSLGRQPQHF
>.|TRBV4-3|TRBJ1-5
CASSQDYIQPQNF
>.|TRBV25-1|TRBJ2-5
CASSEFSKSRVEETQYF
>.|TRBV20-1|TRBJ2-5
CSARDLSSDYQETQYF
>.|TRBV7-8|TRBJ2-1
CASILPSGGLYNEQFF
>.|TRBV12-3/TRBV12-4|TRBJ2-7
CASNPRTSGRPCYEQYF
>.|TRBV29-1|TRBJ2-5
CSVAGGTSGRWETQYF
>.|TRBV4-1|TRBJ2-1
CASSRLAAGWNEQFF
>.|TRBV28|TRBJ2-5
CASSLYGLAGEAQYF
>.|TRBV29-1|TRBJ1-5
CSVSGGDNQPQHF
>.|TRBV4-1|TRBJ2-2
CASSQAASVAGELFF
>medium-sized|TRBV7-8|TRBJ1-5
CASSLWGESNQPQHF
>.|TRBV12-3/TRBV12-4|TRBJ1-1
CASSNSTGPHTEAFF
>.|TRBV6-6|TRBJ2-1
CASSYYSTGTGLAGYDEQFF
>.|TRBV7-3|TRBJ1-1
CASSPDTDLGTEAFF
>.|TRBV29-1|TRBJ2-1
CSVDGQGASSYNEQFF
>.|TRBV5-1|TRBJ2-7
CASSFAQGYEQYF
>.|TRBV3-1|TRBJ2-2
CASSPSFYSANTGELFF
>.|TRBV19|TRBJ2-7
CASTAGTGGYEQYF
>.|TRBV29-1|TRBJ2-1
CSGINDNEQFF
>.|TRBV28|TRBJ2-3
CASSFITGRATDTQYF
>.|TRBV29-1|TRBJ2-1
CSVDTELGEQFF
>.|TRBV5-4|TRBJ2-7
CASSLHGGGIYEQYF
>.|TRBV6-1|TRBJ2-7
CASTEGLALAYEQYF
>.|TRBV29-1|TRBJ1-3
CSVEGQGYAIYF
>.|TRBV12-3/TRBV12-4|TRBJ2-7
CASSFRGRNPYEQYF
>.|TRBV7-9|TRBJ1-5
CASSLTDSDQPQHF
>.|TRBV29-1|TRBJ1-1
CSVADGMNTEAFF
>.|TRBV6-2/TRBV6-3|TRBJ2-1
CACSYGSSYNEQFF
>.|TRBV27|TRBJ1-1
CASSLSSWGEAFF
>.|TRBV7-9|TRBJ2-7
CASSLPHRGGLDEQYF
>.|TRBV20-1|TRBJ2-3
CSANREDTQYF
>.|TRBV28|TRBJ1-2
CASIDRAVGGYTF
>.|TRBV6-6|TRBJ2-5
CASSFLGQGVTGETQYF